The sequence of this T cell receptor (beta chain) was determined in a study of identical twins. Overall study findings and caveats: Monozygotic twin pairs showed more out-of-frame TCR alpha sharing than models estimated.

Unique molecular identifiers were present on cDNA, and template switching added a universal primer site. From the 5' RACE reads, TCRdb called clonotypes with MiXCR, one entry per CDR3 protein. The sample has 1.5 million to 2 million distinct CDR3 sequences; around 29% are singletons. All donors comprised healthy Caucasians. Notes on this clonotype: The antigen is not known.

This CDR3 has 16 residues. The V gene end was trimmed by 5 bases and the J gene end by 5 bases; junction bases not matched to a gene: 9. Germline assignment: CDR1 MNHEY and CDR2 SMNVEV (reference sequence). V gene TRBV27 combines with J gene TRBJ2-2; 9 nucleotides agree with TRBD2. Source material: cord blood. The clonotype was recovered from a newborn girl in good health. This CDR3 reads CASSPRGLAGTGELFF. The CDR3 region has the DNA TGTGCCAGCAGTCCCCGGGGGCTAGCGGGAACCGGGGAGCTGTTTTTT.